The entry below describes one T cell receptor (beta chain). The antigen is unknown. J gave up 7 bases and V 4 bases, and 12 bases lay outside the gene matches. The CDR3 loop spans 16 amino acids. The germline gives CDR1 SNHLY, CDR2 FYNNEI. The data stem from a study of cytomegalovirus exposure and HLA in healthy donors. The repertoire was sequenced with immunoSEQ multiplex PCR; TCRdb's copy has only in-frame clones and lacks some. The sample has a few hundred thousand clones, 88% seen once. Study findings and constraints: The study put around 180 TCR beta chains on its list as cytomegalovirus-associated.

The specimen sequenced was PBMCs. The sequence was obtained from a man aged 30-40 years in good health and CMV-seronegative. V usage is TRBV2 and J usage is TRBJ2-4; 8 positions agree with TRBD1. CDR3 region: CASSGQGAFGGNIQYF. For the CDR3, the DNA is TGTGCCAGCAGTGGCCAGGGGGCGTTTGGGGGTAACATTCAGTACTTC.